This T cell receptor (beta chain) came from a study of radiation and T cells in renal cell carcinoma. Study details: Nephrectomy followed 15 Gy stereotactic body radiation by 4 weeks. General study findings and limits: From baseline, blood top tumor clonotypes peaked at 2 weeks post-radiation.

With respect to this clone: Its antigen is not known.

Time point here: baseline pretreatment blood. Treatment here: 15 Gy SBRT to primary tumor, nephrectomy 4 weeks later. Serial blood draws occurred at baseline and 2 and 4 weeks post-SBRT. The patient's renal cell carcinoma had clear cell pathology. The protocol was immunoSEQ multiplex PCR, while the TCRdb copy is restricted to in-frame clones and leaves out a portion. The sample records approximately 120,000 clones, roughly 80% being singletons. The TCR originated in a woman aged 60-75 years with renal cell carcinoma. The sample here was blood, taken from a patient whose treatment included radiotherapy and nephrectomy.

The CDR3 DNA reads as TGTGCCAGCAGTGAAGCAGGGGGTGGTAGGGAGCAGTACTTC. This codes for CASSEAGGGREQYF. The V and J genes are TRBV2 and TRBJ2-7; maybe TRBD1 (6 bases). Between the trimmed V and J ends, which lost 0 bases and 7 bases, there was a span of 13 bases. Per germline, CDR1 SNHLY and CDR2 FYNNEI. This CDR3 has 14 amino acids.